These 21 T cell receptor beta chains share one sample of origin, sequenced in a study of blood T cell repertoires in COVID-19. Some clones are missing from TCRdb's copy, which holds only in-frame ones; the method was immunoSEQ multiplex PCR. The table includes 45,000 to 55,000 clones, around 83% detected once. Specimen: peripheral blood. These receptors originate from a man between 65 and 80 years old with active COVID-19.

The CDR3 here is CASRLGLNSYNEQFF. Written as DNA, the CDR3 is TGCGCCAGCAGGCTGGGACTAAACTCCTACAATGAGCAGTTCTTC. This chain connects TRBV5-1 to TRBJ2-1, with 7 bases aligning to TRBD2. V shed 5 bases, J shed 0 bases, and the junction held 5 bases outside the gene matches. From germline, CDR1 is SGHRS and CDR2 YFSETQ. This CDR3 contains 15 residues.

This chain uses TRBV19 with TRBJ2-5; D uncertain. Germline V gene data show CDR1 as LNHDA and CDR2 as SQIVND (reference sequence). The CDR3 is made up of 13 amino acids. The V end was cut by 7 bases, the J end by 3 bases, with 12 bases between. CDR3 nucleotide sequence: TGTGCCAGTACCTCTTGGTCGGAAGAGACCCAGTACTTC. Translation gives CASTSWSEETQYF.

The chain recombines TRBV5-4 with TRBJ1-1; D not resolved. CDR1 SGHNT and CDR2 YYREEE come from the germline V gene (reference sequence). The CDR3 is 14 residues long. Between the trimmed V and J ends, which lost 2 bases and 3 bases, there was a span of 11 bases. The CDR3 DNA sequence: TGTGCCAGCAGCTTCCCGCCCGGGGACACTGAAGCTTTCTTT. This codes for CASSFPPGDTEAFF. The complete variable domain, with remaining parts taken from reference TRBV5-4 and TRBJ1-1, reads ETGVTQSPTHLIKTRGQQVTLRCSSQSGHNTVSWYQQALGQGPQFIFQYYREEENGRGNFPPRFSGLQFPNYSSELNVNALELDDSALYLCASSFPPGDTEAFFGQGTRLTVV.

V gene TRBV6-6 combines with J gene TRBJ1-2, with D perhaps matching TRBD1 (6 bases). The CDR3 spans 12 residues. Germline CDR1 MNHNY, CDR2 SVGAGI (reference sequence). V was trimmed by 5 bases and J by 8 bases, leaving 12 bases between them. CDR3 protein: CASSDNQGGYTF. DNA of the CDR3: TGTGCCAGCAGTGACAACCAGGGGGGCTACACCTTC.

V and J are TRBV7-9 and TRBJ2-5; D gene ambiguous. Germline CDR1 is SEHNR and CDR2 is FQNEAQ (reference sequence). Deletions cut 2 bases from V and 5 bases from J, with 12 bases between. This CDR3 is 14 amino acids long. CDR3 region: CASSLLTGLETQYF. CDR3 nucleotide sequence: TGTGCCAGCAGCTTATTAACGGGTTTGGAGACCCAGTACTTC. The full variable domain, completed using reference TRBV7-9 and TRBJ2-5, is DTGVSQNPRHKITKRGQNVTFRCDPISEHNRLYWYRQTLGQGPEFLTYFQNEAQLEKSRLLSDRFSAERPKGSFSTLEIQRTEQGDSAMYLCASSLLTGLETQYFGPGTRLLVL.

This clone was counted once. J is TRBJ1-5 and V is TRBV7-6; D might be TRBD1 (6 bases). Germline CDR1 and CDR2: SGHVS and FNYEAQ. V lost 0 bases and J lost 4, with 10 bases in between. The CDR3 has 15 amino acids. CDR3 in amino acids: CASSLASGVNQPQHF. In DNA form, the CDR3 reads TGTGCCAGCAGCTTAGCATCAGGGGTTAATCAGCCCCAGCATTTT. The entire variable domain, with the rest obtained from reference TRBV7-6 and TRBJ1-5, is as follows: GAGVSQSPRYKVTKRGQDVALRCDPISGHVSLYWYRQALGQGPEFLTYFNYEAQQDKSGLPNDRFSAERPEGSISTLTIQRTEQRDSAMYRCASSLASGVNQPQHFGDGTRLSIL.

The V gene is TRBV3-1 (or the pseudogene TRBV3-2), the J gene TRBJ2-6; 9 bases agree with TRBD1. The CDR3 runs to 17 residues. CDR1 is LGHDT, CDR2 YNNKEL, per germline (reference sequence). With 0 bases clipped from V and 2 bases from J, the junction kept 2 bases outside the gene matches. The CDR3: CASSQEGTGTGANVLTF. Here the CDR3 DNA reads TGTGCCAGCAGCCAAGAGGGGACAGGGACTGGGGCCAACGTCCTGACTTTC.

The chain has TRBV28 and TRBJ2-7; no clear D. From germline, CDR1 is MDHEN and CDR2 SYDVKM. V lost 3 bases to trimming and J lost 0 bases, with 12 bases between them. The CDR3 runs to 15 residues. CDR3 amino acids: CASSFSGSLSYEQYF. In DNA form, the CDR3 reads TGTGCCAGCAGTTTCTCGGGTTCCCTCTCCTACGAGCAGTACTTC.

V gene TRBV9 combines with J gene TRBJ2-2; weak D call: TRBD1 (6 bases). The V gene lost 0 bases and the J gene lost 7 bases, with 13 bases spanning the gap. Germline V lookup: CDR1 SGDLS, CDR2 YYNGEE. This CDR3 has 15 residues. CDR3 residues: CASSVVAGADGELFF. CDR3 nucleotide sequence: TGTGCCAGCAGCGTAGTGGCAGGGGCGGACGGGGAGCTGTTTTTT. The full variable domain, in which reference TRBV9 and TRBJ2-2 provide the parts outside the CDR3, is DSGVTQTPKHLITATGQRVTLRCSPRSGDLSVYWYQQSLDQGLQFLIQYYNGEERAKGNILERFSAQQFPDLHSELNLSSLELGDSALYFCASSVVAGADGELFFGEGSRLTVL.

This chain uses TRBV24-1 with TRBJ2-1, with 7 bases that match TRBD2. V shed 2 bases and J 1 base; nucleotides not matched to a gene: 4. Germline loops: CDR1 KGHDR, CDR2 SFDVKD. The CDR3 spans 16 residues. The CDR3 DNA follows: TGTGCCACCAGTGATTCTGGGGGGGTTTCCTACAATGAGCAGTTCTTC. The encoded protein is CATSDSGGVSYNEQFF.

This chain joins TRBV6-1 and TRBJ1-2; perhaps TRBD1 as D (5 bases). Germline CDR1 MNHNS, CDR2 SASEGT. With 2 bases removed from V and 0 bases from J, the gap between germline ends came to 10 bases. The CDR3 contains 15 residues. In nucleotides, the CDR3 is TGTGCCAGCAGTGAAATGGGGGGACCTAACTATGGCTACACCTTC. This encodes CASSEMGGPNYGYTF.

Only one count was recorded for this clone. This chain joins TRBV18 and TRBJ2-1; no firm D call. Trimming took 2 bases from V and 0 from J, leaving 8 bases between them. The CDR3 loop spans 15 amino acids. CDR1 KGHSH and CDR2 LQKENI come from the germline V gene. The CDR3 sequence is CASSPVGSSYNEQFF. In DNA, the CDR3 is TGTGCCAGCTCACCAGTTGGCAGCTCCTACAATGAGCAGTTCTTC.

The V gene is TRBV25-1, the J gene TRBJ1-6, with 9 bases lining up with TRBD1. V shed 6 bases and J 7 bases; nucleotides not matched to a gene: 1. The germline V gene has CDR1 MGHDK and CDR2 SYGVNS. This CDR3 has 13 amino acids. Here the CDR3 DNA reads TGTGCCAGCAGGACAGGGGGGAATTCACCCCTCCACTTT. This sequence encodes CASRTGGNSPLHF.

This rearrangement joins TRBV3-1 (or the pseudogene TRBV3-2) to TRBJ1-1; 8 positions agree with TRBD1. The germline gives CDR1 LGHDT, CDR2 YNNKEL (reference sequence). J gave up 4 bases and V 2 bases, and 3 bases lay outside the gene matches. The CDR3 contains 14 residues. The CDR3 protein is CASSQPGGGTEAFF. CDR3 in DNA: TGTGCCAGCAGCCAACCAGGGGGCGGCACTGAAGCTTTCTTT.

The chain is built from TRBV7-3 and TRBJ1-2; 10 nucleotides line up with TRBD1. Germline CDR1 is SGHTA and CDR2 is FQGTGA. V dropped 2 bases and J dropped 6; count of bases not matched to a gene: 12. The CDR3 totals 17 residues. The CDR3 nucleotides are TGTGCCAGCAGCTTAGGGACAGGGGTTCCCGGGGCGGATGGCTACACCTTC. It codes for CASSLGTGVPGADGYTF.

V gene TRBV28 combines with J gene TRBJ1-2; tentative D call: TRBD1 (6 bases). The CDR3 sequence is 14 residues long. The V and J ends lost 4 bases and 7 bases respectively, with 16 bases between them. Per the germline V gene, CDR1 is MDHEN and CDR2 is SYDVKM. CDR3 loop: CASSSKWTESGYTF. The CDR3 DNA sequence: TGTGCCAGCAGTTCGAAATGGACAGAGAGTGGCTACACCTTC.

The rearrangement joins TRBV4-2 to TRBJ1-5, with D hard to call. CDR1 and CDR2 from the germline V gene are LGHNA and YNFKEQ. The length of the CDR3 is 17 residues. V was clipped by 0 bases and J by 3 bases, with 15 bases between them. The DNA for the CDR3 is TGTGCCAGCAGCCAAGATCCGGGAGCCACGTCCAATCAGCCCCAGCATTTT. Protein sequence: CASSQDPGATSNQPQHF.

The rearrangement uses TRBV2 and TRBJ1-2; D unclear. The CDR3 length is 17 residues. V lost 6 bases and J 1 base, leaving 21 bases between the germline ends. Germline loops: CDR1 SNHLY, CDR2 FYNNEI. In DNA form, the CDR3 reads TGTGCCAGCAGGCTTCGGGGAGGGAAAAGAAGTAACTATGGCTACACCTTC. Protein product: CASRLRGGKRSNYGYTF.

The gene calls are TRBV27 and TRBJ1-1; TRBD1 aligns across 9 bases. V trimming: 5 bases; J trimming: 4 bases; junction bases outside the gene matches: 8. CDR1 is MNHEY and CDR2 is SMNVEV in the germline V gene (reference sequence). The length of the CDR3 is 15 residues. As DNA, the CDR3 is TGTGCCAGCAGTCCCGGGACAGGGAGGAGCACTGAAGCTTTCTTT. Translated, it gives CASSPGTGRSTEAFF.

The V gene is TRBV7-9, the J gene TRBJ1-1; possible D gene TRBD1, 5 bases. V lost 5 bases and J 0 bases, leaving 16 bases between the germline ends. The germline V gene has CDR1 SEHNR and CDR2 FQNEAQ (reference sequence). CDR3 length: 16 amino acids. CDR3 sequence reads: CASSPFLGGLNTEAFF. CDR3 bases: TGTGCCAGCAGCCCTTTTCTCGGGGGACTGAACACTGAAGCTTTCTTT.

V and J are TRBV25-1 and TRBJ1-6, with 7 bases aligning to TRBD1. The CDR3 spans 14 residues. Germline CDR1 is MGHDK and CDR2 is SYGVNS. Trimming took 4 bases from V and 6 from J; bases not matched to a gene: 3. The CDR3 loop reads CASSGQGFNSPLHF. Written as DNA, the CDR3 is TGTGCCAGCAGTGGACAGGGATTTAATTCACCCCTCCACTTT.